The clone carrying this T cell receptor (beta chain) came up many times. Germline V lookup: CDR1 SQVTM, CDR2 ANQGSEA. V dropped 6 bases and J dropped 4; count of bases not matched to a gene: 4. CDR3 length: 12 amino acids. A universal primer binding site was introduced by template switching. The final cDNA contained unique molecular identifiers. TCRdb analysed the 5' RACE reads with MiXCR anew, one entry per CDR3 protein. The table records about 690,000 distinct CDR3 sequences, around 6% of them present only once. The data belong to a study of identical twins. V and J are TRBV29-1 and TRBJ2-5; 8 bases are a match to TRBD1. Sequenced material: naive T cells sorted from blood. The receptor was derived from a man between 18 and 35 years old in good health. DNA for the CDR3: TGCAGCGTGGAAACAGGGGGAGAGACCCAGTACTTC. Its translation: CSVETGGETQYF.